These T cell receptor beta chains were read from a single sample in a study of identical twins. From the 5' RACE reads, TCRdb called clonotypes with MiXCR, one entry per CDR3 protein. The repertoire holds hundreds of thousands of distinct CDR3 sequences, with 24% as singletons. These sequences were also reported in another study, on T cells expressing NK-cell markers.

The sample comprised CD4+ T cells sorted from blood. Receptor source: a woman aged 18 to 35 in good health. CDR3s leave out the opening cysteine and the closing phenylalanine or tryptophan. Each record gives: V gene, J gene, clone size, CDR3 protein. Not every row has a clone size; where given, it reads once, few, many or a size class.

V: TRBV5-1; J: TRBJ2-1; size: NA; CDR3: ASSLTGEVSYNEQF
V: TRBV7-9; J: TRBJ2-2; size: NA; CDR3: ASSLAQGGTTGELF
V: TRBV20-1; J: TRBJ1-1; size: NA; CDR3: SARRSGGIAEAF
V: TRBV20-1; J: TRBJ2-7; size: NA; CDR3: SASYASGYEQY
V: TRBV6-5; J: TRBJ2-2; size: NA; CDR3: ASSSLAGKDTGELF
V: TRBV5-1; J: TRBJ2-5; size: NA; CDR3: ASSLGPPEETQY
V: TRBV20-1; J: TRBJ2-4; size: NA; CDR3: SASRAGVGKNIQY
V: TRBV28; J: TRBJ1-6; size: few; CDR3: ASRGTPGQGRSPLH
V: TRBV5-1; J: TRBJ2-7; size: few; CDR3: ASSFDGTYEQY
V: TRBV12-3/TRBV12-4; J: TRBJ2-7; size: many; CDR3: ASSASYEQY
V: TRBV6-1; J: TRBJ2-7; size: NA; CDR3: ASVQQGKRYEQY
V: TRBV6-8; J: TRBJ1-1; size: NA; CDR3: ASTPGRTEAF
V: TRBV3-1; J: TRBJ2-7; size: once; CDR3: ASSLGWGSLYEQY
V: TRBV5-1; J: TRBJ2-5; size: few; CDR3: ASSYRDLGATQY
V: TRBV6-1; J: TRBJ2-1; size: NA; CDR3: ASTQDHYNEQF
V: TRBV5-1; J: TRBJ2-5; size: many; CDR3: ASSLRQETQY
V: TRBV12-3/TRBV12-4; J: TRBJ1-1; size: many; CDR3: ASSAGGTMGTEAF
V: TRBV20-1; J: TRBJ2-7; size: NA; CDR3: SARGEGQGGYEQY
V: TRBV7-9; J: TRBJ2-7; size: once; CDR3: ASSPSLVSYEQY
V: TRBV7-8; J: TRBJ1-1; size: few; CDR3: ASSLGRVTEAF
V: TRBV7-2; J: TRBJ1-4; size: few; CDR3: ASSLGVQFNEKLF
V: TRBV20-1; J: TRBJ1-1; size: few; CDR3: SAREQVEAF